This TCR beta chain was found in a study of blood T cell repertoires in COVID-19. The CDR3 has 17 amino acids. CDR1 KGHSH and CDR2 LQKENI come from the germline V gene. Trimming at V came to 4 bases and at J to 4 bases, leaving 13 bases not matched to a gene. TCRdb's copy holds only in-frame clones and misses some; the assay was immunoSEQ multiplex PCR. This sample has around 270,000 clones; 85% to 90% occur once, and the top ten carry around 4.4%. V is TRBV18 and J is TRBJ1-1, with 9 bases lining up with TRBD1. This clonotype was sampled from a middle-aged man with acute or convalescent COVID-19. What was sequenced was peripheral blood. Here the CDR3 reads CASSLHQQGAGGTEAFF. The CDR3 coding sequence is TGTGCCAGCTCACTACATCAACAGGGGGCTGGGGGCACTGAAGCTTTCTTT.